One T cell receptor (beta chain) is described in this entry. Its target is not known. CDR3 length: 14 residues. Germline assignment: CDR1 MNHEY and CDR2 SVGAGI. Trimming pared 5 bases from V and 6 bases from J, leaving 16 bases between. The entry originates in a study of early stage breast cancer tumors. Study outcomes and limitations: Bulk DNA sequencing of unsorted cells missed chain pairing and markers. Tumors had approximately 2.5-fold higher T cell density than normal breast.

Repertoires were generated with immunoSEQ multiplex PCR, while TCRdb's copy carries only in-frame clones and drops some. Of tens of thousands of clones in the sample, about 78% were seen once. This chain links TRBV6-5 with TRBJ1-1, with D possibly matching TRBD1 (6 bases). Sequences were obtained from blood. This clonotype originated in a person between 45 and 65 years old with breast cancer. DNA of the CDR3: TGTGCCAGCAGTACAGGGATCTTAACGGCTGAAGCTTTCTTT. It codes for CASSTGILTAEAFF.